A selection of T cell receptor beta chains follows, all from one sample in a study of beta chain features in type 1 diabetes. Here immunoSEQ multiplex PCR was the method, and the copy in TCRdb shows in-frame clones only, minus some. The sample shows 240,000 or so clones, 11% to 15% of them seen only once. The source material was naive CD4+ T cells from blood. All receptors derive from a man aged 25-45 years with type 1 diabetes. Both conserved end residues are part of each CDR3. A D gene is named only where the DNA matches it firmly. Part of the rows lack a size; the others show once, few, many or a class for expanded clones.

V	length	size	J	D	CDR3	DNA
TRBV30	13	NA	TRBJ2-1	NA	CAWGSGFGNEQFF	TGTGCCTGGGGAAGCGGGTTCGGGAATGAGCAGTTCTTC
TRBV5-1	15	NA	TRBJ1-4	NA	CASSLDYATNEKLFF	TGCGCCAGCAGCTTGGATTATGCAACTAATGAAAAACTGTTTTTT
TRBV4-2	16	NA	TRBJ1-5	NA	CASSQESGANDQPQHF	TGTGCCAGCAGCCAAGAATCAGGGGCGAACGATCAGCCCCAGCATTTT
TRBV19	14	NA	TRBJ1-1	TRBD1	CASSPGDRPPEAFF	TGTGCCAGTAGTCCCGGGGACAGGCCCCCGGAAGCTTTCTTT
TRBV7-9	14	few	TRBJ2-7	NA	CASSPWANPLEQYF	TGTGCCAGCAGCCCGTGGGCGAACCCCTTGGAGCAGTACTTC
TRBV6-6	11	few	TRBJ2-1	NA	CASKRVDEQFF	TGTGCCAGCAAGAGGGTAGATGAGCAGTTCTTC
TRBV19	13	NA	TRBJ1-5	NA	CASSYSSNQPQHF	TGTGCCAGTAGTTATTCTAGCAATCAGCCCCAGCATTTT
TRBV5-1	14	NA	TRBJ2-1	TRBD1	CASGLGTGNNEQFF	TGCGCCAGCGGATTGGGGACAGGTAACAATGAGCAGTTCTTC
TRBV6-5	11	few	TRBJ2-7	NA	CASSYEGEQYF	TGTGCCAGCAGTTACGAGGGCGAGCAGTACTTC
TRBV2	14	NA	TRBJ2-7	TRBD1	CASREGTVSYEQYF	TGTGCCAGCAGGGAAGGGACAGTCTCCTACGAGCAGTACTTC
TRBV4-2	15	NA	TRBJ2-2	NA	CASSQVGGPPGELFF	TGTGCCAGCAGCCAAGTCGGCGGGCCCCCCGGGGAGCTGTTTTTT
TRBV10-3	14	few	TRBJ1-1	TRBD1	CAISWQGVSVEAFF	TGTGCCATCAGTTGGCAGGGGGTCTCTGTTGAAGCTTTCTTT
TRBV18	13	NA	TRBJ1-2	NA	CASSPKETYGYTF	TGTGCCAGCTCACCCAAGGAGACCTATGGCTACACCTTC
TRBV9	16	few	TRBJ2-2	TRBD2	CASSVTSGGVTGELFF	TGTGCCAGCAGCGTAACTAGCGGAGGGGTTACCGGGGAGCTGTTTTTT
TRBV10-3	16	few	TRBJ2-2	TRBD2	CAISREGLAATGELFF	TGTGCCATCAGCCGAGAGGGACTAGCGGCCACCGGGGAGCTGTTTTTT
TRBV27	15	few	TRBJ2-5	TRBD1	CASSLNGQGWETQYF	TGTGCCAGCAGTTTAAACGGACAGGGTTGGGAGACCCAGTACTTC
TRBV7-9	14	NA	TRBJ2-5	NA	CASSYKTGSGTQYF	TGTGCCAGCAGCTATAAGACAGGTTCGGGGACCCAGTACTTC
TRBV7-2	15	NA	TRBJ2-1	TRBD1	CASSLAEGQLNEQFF	TGTGCCAGCAGCTTAGCTGAGGGACAGCTCAATGAGCAGTTCTTC
TRBV7-6	16	NA	TRBJ2-7	NA	CASSLVAWGDGYEQYF	TGTGCCAGCAGCTTAGTGGCTTGGGGAGATGGTTACGAGCAGTACTTC
TRBV6-5	13	few	TRBJ1-1	NA	CASSYNRDTEAFF	TGTGCCAGCAGTTACAATCGAGACACTGAAGCTTTCTTT
TRBV5-6	13	NA	TRBJ2-5	NA	CASSPGRGETQYF	TGTGCCAGCAGCCCCGGGCGAGGGGAGACCCAGTACTTC
TRBV19	14	NA	TRBJ2-1	NA	CASSMAVSYNEQFF	TGTGCCAGTAGTATGGCGGTCTCCTACAATGAGCAGTTCTTC
TRBV2	15	few	TRBJ1-2	TRBD1	CASSEGQGLGVGYTF	TGTGCCAGCAGTGAAGGACAGGGTCTCGGTGTTGGCTACACCTTC
TRBV7-2	14	few	TRBJ2-7	NA	CASSLDRGSYEQYF	TGTGCCAGCAGCTTAGACCGGGGGTCCTACGAGCAGTACTTC